The sequence of this TCR beta chain was determined in a study of spatial heterogeneity in lung cancer. Study details: There were consistently more beta-chain sequences detected than alpha-chain sequences. Raw reads contained each unique TCR and UMI combination more than ten times on average.

TCRdb redid the calling of the 5' RACE reads with MiXCR, one entry per CDR3 protein. The profile shows 35,000 to 45,000 distinct CDR3 sequences, about 7.7% of them singletons. Study conclusions and caveats: At tumor resection, ubiquitous expanded TCRs were detected in blood more often than later.

This clonotype was picked up many times. What it binds is not known. This CDR3 has 11 residues. Trimming removed 5 bases from V and 4 bases from J, with 9 bases in between. Germline loops: CDR1 DFQATT, CDR2 SNEGSKA (reference sequence). Time point meaning: sample taken at primary tumor resection. Unsorted tumor, nontumor lung tissue or cryopreserved PBMC supplied the whole RNA. The receptor was derived from a female donor with early-stage non-small cell lung cancer. The rearrangement joins TRBV20-1 to TRBJ2-7; D might be TRBD1 (5 bases). The sequencing used PBMCs, collected at surgery. The CDR3 DNA reads TGCAGTGCTCCTCAGGGATACGAGCAGTACTTC. Protein sequence: CSAPQGYEQYF.